These 14 T cell receptor beta chains share one sample of origin, sequenced in a study of early T cells in non-severe SARS-CoV-2 infection. TCRdb re-called the 5' RACE reads with MiXCR, one entry per CDR3 protein. The sample comprises tens of thousands of distinct CDR3 sequences, approximately 14% of which are singletons, and under 1.5% rests with the top ten. Sequencing was performed on whole blood. The receptor set was obtained from an adult who was a healthcare worker with PCR-confirmed SARS-CoV-2 infection or an uninfected control (not recorded which).

The chain has TRBV7-6 and TRBJ2-3; tentatively, D is TRBD2 (6 bases). The CDR3 is 13 amino acids. Trimming cost V 5 bases and J 5 bases, with 11 bases left between them. The germline V gene has CDR1 SGHVS and CDR2 FNYEAQ. The CDR3 sequence: CASSALAGDTQYF. DNA for the CDR3: TGTGCCAGCAGCGCACTAGCTGGAGATACGCAGTATTTT. The whole variable domain, remainder taken from reference TRBV7-6 and TRBJ2-3, is GAGVSQSPRYKVTKRGQDVALRCDPISGHVSLYWYRQALGQGPEFLTYFNYEAQQDKSGLPNDRFSAERPEGSISTLTIQRTEQRDSAMYRCASSALAGDTQYFGPGTRLTVL.

The chain uses TRBV12-3 or TRBV12-4 and TRBJ2-7; 8 nucleotides agree with TRBD1. The CDR3 contains 13 residues. The junction had 2 bases not matched to a gene; V was cut back by 1 base and J by 6 bases. The CDR3 region has the DNA TGTGCCAGCAGTTTAGTACAGGGGGGCGAGCAGTACTTC. This gives the protein CASSLVQGGEQYF.

The chain links TRBV2 to TRBJ1-4, with 7 bases fitting TRBD1. V shed 6 bases, J shed 3 bases, and the junction held 7 bases outside the gene matches. The CDR3 length is 15 residues. CDR1 and CDR2 (germline): SNHLY, FYNNEI. In nucleotides, the CDR3 is TGTGCCAGCAGGGGACAGAGCGGGGCTAATGAAAAACTGTTTTTT. Translating it yields CASRGQSGANEKLFF.

This clonotype appeared a few times. This chain uses TRBV14 with TRBJ2-2; D may correspond to TRBD1 or TRBD2 (5 bases each). Germline CDR1 is SGHDN and CDR2 is FVKESK. The V and J ends lost 5 bases and 3 bases respectively, with 22 bases between them. The CDR3 consists of 18 residues. CDR3 nucleotides: TGTGCCAGCAGCGTTATTTGGGGGTCTCCGACGTACACCGGGGAGCTGTTTTTT. It specifies CASSVIWGSPTYTGELFF. Combining the CDR3 with reference TRBV14 and TRBJ2-2 gives the whole variable domain EAGVTQFPSHSVIEKGQTVTLRCDPISGHDNLYWYRRVMGKEIKFLLHFVKESKQDESGMPNNRFLAERTGGTYSTLKVQPAELEDSGVYFCASSVIWGSPTYTGELFFGEGSRLTVL.

This clonotype was observed a few times. The chain employs TRBV20-1 and TRBJ2-7, with TRBD1 matching over 7 bases. Germline loops: CDR1 DFQATT, CDR2 SNEGSKA (reference sequence). J was trimmed by 4 bases and V by 3 bases; bases with no gene match: 6. The CDR3 extends over 13 amino acids. The CDR3 DNA is TGCAGTGCTAGTTACAGGGGTGGTTACGAGCAGTACTTC. Protein product: CSASYRGGYEQYF.

This clonotype was seen at least ten times. The chain uses TRBV4-3 and TRBJ1-2, with D perhaps matching TRBD1 (5 bases). Germline V gene data show CDR1 as LGHNA and CDR2 as YSLEER. The CDR3 covers 15 residues. Deletions cut 1 base from V and 4 bases from J, with 13 bases between. CDR3 sequence: CASSQVEWGSYGYTF. The CDR3 nucleotides read TGCGCCAGCAGCCAAGTTGAGTGGGGGTCCTATGGCTACACCTTC.

This clonotype has ten or more counts. The chain couples TRBV20-1 to TRBJ2-7, with TRBD1 as a possible D gene (7 bases). V lost 3 bases and J 6 bases, leaving 15 bases between the germline ends. CDR1 is DFQATT, CDR2 SNEGSKA, per germline (reference sequence). The CDR3 extends over 13 amino acids. This CDR3 reads CSARGGGGSEQYF. The CDR3 DNA sequence: TGCAGTGCTAGGGGCGGAGGGGGCTCCGAGCAGTACTTC.

Ten or more counts support this clonotype. The chain combines TRBV6-1 with TRBJ1-6, with D possibly being TRBD1 (6 bases). CDR3 length equals 14 residues. Germline-derived CDR1 and CDR2 are MNHNS and SASEGT. Trimming removed 3 bases at V and 9 bases at J, with 12 bases between. The CDR3, as DNA: TGTGCCAGCAGTGATCCGGAAGGGGGTTCACCCCTCCACTTT. This sequence encodes CASSDPEGGSPLHF.

This clonotype was counted at least ten times. The V and J genes are TRBV14 and TRBJ1-4; TRBD1 might be the D (6 bases). Germline V gene lookup returns CDR1 SGHDN and CDR2 FVKESK. V was shortened by 4 bases and J by 2 bases, with 11 bases between the two germline ends. There are 15 residues in the CDR3. DNA of the CDR3: TGTGCCAGCAGCCCCCGACAGGCCACTAATGAAAAACTGTTTTTT. The encoded protein is CASSPRQATNEKLFF.

V gene TRBV20-1 combines with J gene TRBJ2-3; maybe TRBD2 (6 bases). This CDR3 contains 11 residues. The germline gives CDR1 DFQATT, CDR2 SNEGSKA (reference sequence). The V end lost 6 bases, the J end lost 6 bases, and 10 bases lay between the germline ends. CDR3 sequence (DNA): TGCAGTGCCGGCCGGGGGGATACGCAGTATTTT. Residues: CSAGRGDTQYF.

This clonotype occurred many times. The V gene is TRBV6-1, the J gene TRBJ1-5; 7 nucleotides line up with TRBD1. This CDR3 is built from 15 residues. Germline trimming cut 8 bases from V and 4 bases from J; bases unmatched to any gene: 11. Germline CDR1 is MNHNS and CDR2 is SASEGT. CDR3 coding DNA: TGTGCCAGCTTTCCCGACAGGGTACCTAATCAGCCCCAGCATTTT. Amino acids: CASFPDRVPNQPQHF.

This clonotype was found a few times. J is TRBJ2-1 and V is TRBV18, with D tentatively TRBD1 (5 bases). The germline V and J ends were trimmed by 0 bases and 8 bases, with 17 bases remaining between them. CDR1 KGHSH and CDR2 LQKENI come from the germline V gene. The CDR3 is made up of 16 amino acids. The CDR3 protein is CASSPPYTGPLDEQFF. CDR3 nucleotide sequence: TGTGCCAGCTCACCACCGTACACAGGCCCCTTGGATGAGCAGTTCTTC.

This chain uses TRBV6-2 or TRBV6-3 with TRBJ2-1; 8 positions match TRBD2. The CDR3 runs 13 residues. Unmatched junction bases numbered 11, after V lost 7 bases and J lost 12 bases. Germline-derived CDR1 and CDR2 are MNHEY and SVGEGT. The chain's CDR3 is CASTQRGPSGQFF. The CDR3 nucleotides read TGTGCCAGCACCCAGCGGGGGCCAAGCGGGCAGTTCTTC.

This clonotype was recorded many times. This chain uses TRBV4-3 with TRBJ1-2; no firm D call. V lost 0 bases and J lost 3, with 8 bases in between. This CDR3 has 14 amino acids. Germline V CDR1 and CDR2: LGHNA, YSLEER. Here the CDR3 reads CASSQDPGYYGYTF. The CDR3 nucleotides are TGCGCCAGCAGCCAAGATCCAGGATACTATGGCTACACCTTC.